The 11 T cell receptor beta chains below were found in one sample sequenced in a study of shared clonotypes between healthy human individuals. Generated by immunoSEQ multiplex PCR, the TCRdb table keeps only in-frame clones and is missing some. Here the sample spans a few hundred thousand clones, nearly 97% being singletons. CD8 cells regarded as naive lacked CD45RO, were positively chosen for CCR7, and omitted terminally differentiated effector memory CD45RA+ cells. Sequenced sample: naive CD8+ T cells sorted from blood. The receptors shown here come from a woman aged 25-40 years in good health.

The J gene is TRBJ2-5, the V gene TRBV29-1; 10 bases match TRBD1. The end of the DNA aligns better with TRBJ2-7, so the J call may be wrong. Germline lookup yields CDR1 SQVTM and CDR2 ANQGSEA. The CDR3 runs to 13 residues. CDR3 nucleotides: TGCAGCGTTCCCGGGACAGGGGACTACGAGCAGTACTTC. Translated, it gives CSVPGTGDYEQYF.

This clone was picked up one time. The chain couples TRBV4-1 to TRBJ2-5; tentative D call: TRBD1 (6 bases). The ends were cut back, 0 bases at V and 2 bases at J, with 13 bases in the middle. This CDR3 has 16 residues. Germline V gives CDR1 MGHRA, CDR2 YSYEKL. The CDR3, as DNA: TGCGCCAGCAGCCAAGACATCGGGACAACACAAGAGACCCAGTACTTC. It translates to CASSQDIGTTQETQYF.

The genes are TRBV4-2 and TRBJ2-1; TRBD2 aligns across 10 bases. Germline CDR1 and CDR2: LGHNA and YNFKEQ. This CDR3 is 15 amino acids long. V was pared by 2 bases and J by 6 bases, with 4 bases of the junction left unmatched. The CDR3 bases are TGTGCCAGCAGCCAAACAAGCGGGAGGGCCAATGAGCAGTTCTTC. Its protein is CASSQTSGRANEQFF.

Details on this clone: Other DNA sequences in this specimen translate into the identical CDR3. The J gene is TRBJ2-7, the V gene TRBV11-2; no definite D call. The CDR3 sequence is 13 residues long. Germline CDR1 reads SGHAT; CDR2 reads FQNNGV. The V gene lost 0 bases and the J gene lost 2 bases, with 5 bases spanning the gap. Here the CDR3 reads CASSLELPYEQYF. In nucleotides, the CDR3 is TGTGCCAGCAGCTTAGAACTACCCTACGAGCAGTACTTC.

The chain joins TRBV5-1 to TRBJ1-3, with a tentative D call TRBD1 (5 bases). Between the trimmed V and J ends, which lost 0 bases and 0 bases, there was a span of 7 bases. The CDR3 covers 15 residues. Germline CDR1 SGHRS, CDR2 YFSETQ. CDR3 amino acids: CASSLDRNSGNTIYF. CDR3 DNA sequence: TGCGCCAGCAGCTTGGACAGGAACTCTGGAAACACCATATATTTT.

The genes are TRBV9 and TRBJ2-7, with a tentative D call TRBD2 (6 bases). The CDR3 contains 15 residues. The V gene's germline CDR1 is SGDLS and CDR2 YYNGEE. The germline V and J ends were trimmed by 3 bases and 6 bases, with 19 bases remaining between them. CDR3 residues: CASSDQQPGAGEQYF. In DNA form, the CDR3 reads TGTGCCAGCAGCGACCAGCAACCGGGAGCCGGCGAGCAGTACTTC.

The V and J genes are TRBV7-2 and TRBJ1-2; no definite D call. V was clipped by 5 bases and J by 3 bases, with 16 bases between them. The CDR3 is 15 amino acids. In germline, CDR1 is SGHTA, CDR2 FQGNSA. CDR3 DNA: TGTGCCAGCAGCCCAAGGGTGGGGAGGGACTATGGCTACACCTTC. Translated: CASSPRVGRDYGYTF.

The CDR3 loop is CASSFAQPQETQYF. The CDR3 DNA follows: TGTGCCAGCAGTTTCGCGCAGCCCCAAGAGACCCAGTACTTC. The genes are TRBV27 and TRBJ2-5; D not certain. V dropped 3 bases and J dropped 1 base, with 9 bases sitting between them. This CDR3 has 14 amino acids. In germline, CDR1 is MNHEY, CDR2 SMNVEV (reference sequence).

V is TRBV29-1 and J is TRBJ2-7, with D possibly TRBD1 on 5 matching bases. Trimming took off 0 bases at V and 2 bases at J, with 11 bases between the two ends. Germline assignment: CDR1 SQVTM and CDR2 ANQGSEA. The CDR3 runs to 14 residues. The CDR3 nucleotides are TGCAGCGTTGAAGATCCGACAGACACCTACGAGCAGTACTTC. Translated, it gives CSVEDPTDTYEQYF.

V is TRBV28 and J is TRBJ2-1; 8 bases are a match to TRBD2. Germline-derived CDR1 and CDR2 are MDHEN and SYDVKM. This CDR3 spans 16 amino acids. The J segment lost 3 bases and the V segment lost 3 bases, leaving 7 bases of the junction unmatched. The CDR3 nucleotides read TGTGCCAGCAGTTTGTATAGCGGGACCCACTACAATGAGCAGTTCTTC. This gives the protein CASSLYSGTHYNEQFF.

Written as DNA, the CDR3 is TGTGCCAGCAGCGTCGAGGGGGATCCTGTAGATACGCAGTATTTT. This codes for CASSVEGDPVDTQYF. The genes are TRBV9 and TRBJ2-3, with D possibly being TRBD1 (6 bases). The V and J ends lost 2 bases and 5 bases respectively, with 15 bases between them. This CDR3 comprises 15 residues. CDR1 is SGDLS, CDR2 YYNGEE, per germline.